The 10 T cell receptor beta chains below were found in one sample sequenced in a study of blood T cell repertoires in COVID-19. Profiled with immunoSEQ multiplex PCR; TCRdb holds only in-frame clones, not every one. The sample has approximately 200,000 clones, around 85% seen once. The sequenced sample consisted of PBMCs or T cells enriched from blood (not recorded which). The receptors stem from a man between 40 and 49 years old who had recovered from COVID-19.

CDR3 DNA: TGTGCCAGCATAAGTGAGAGCAATCAGCCCCAGCATTTT. As protein: CASISESNQPQHF. The chain joins TRBV6-5 to TRBJ1-5; D not certain. The V and J ends lost 7 bases and 1 base respectively, with 8 bases between them. The length of the CDR3 is 13 residues. Germline CDR1 MNHEY, CDR2 SVGAGI.

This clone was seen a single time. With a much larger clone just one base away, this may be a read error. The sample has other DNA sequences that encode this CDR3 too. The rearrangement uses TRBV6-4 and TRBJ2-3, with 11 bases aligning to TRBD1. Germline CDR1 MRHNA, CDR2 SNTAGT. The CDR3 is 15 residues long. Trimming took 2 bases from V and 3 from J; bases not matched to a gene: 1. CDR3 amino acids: CASSDGTGGTDTQYF. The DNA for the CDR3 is TGTGCCAGCAGTGACGGGACAGGGGGAACAGATACGCAGTATTTT.

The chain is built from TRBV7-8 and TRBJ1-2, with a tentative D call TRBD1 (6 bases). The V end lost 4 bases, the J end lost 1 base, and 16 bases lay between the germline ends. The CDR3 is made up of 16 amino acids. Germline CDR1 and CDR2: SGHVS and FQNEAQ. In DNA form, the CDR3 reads TGTGCCAGCAGCTCCCAAGCGGGACACAATAACTATGGCTACACCTTC. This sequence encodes CASSSQAGHNNYGYTF.

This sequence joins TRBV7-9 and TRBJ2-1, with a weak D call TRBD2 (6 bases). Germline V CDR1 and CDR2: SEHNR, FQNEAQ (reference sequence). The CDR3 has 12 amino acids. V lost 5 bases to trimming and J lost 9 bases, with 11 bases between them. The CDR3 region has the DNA TGTGCCAGCAGCCCCGGCGGGGTTGAGCAGTTCTTC. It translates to CASSPGGVEQFF.

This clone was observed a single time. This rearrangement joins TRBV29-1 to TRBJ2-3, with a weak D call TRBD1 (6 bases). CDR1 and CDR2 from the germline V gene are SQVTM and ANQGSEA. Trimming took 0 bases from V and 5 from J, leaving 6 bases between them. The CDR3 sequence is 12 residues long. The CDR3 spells CSVEEGGDTQYF. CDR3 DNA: TGCAGCGTTGAAGAAGGGGGAGATACGCAGTATTTT.

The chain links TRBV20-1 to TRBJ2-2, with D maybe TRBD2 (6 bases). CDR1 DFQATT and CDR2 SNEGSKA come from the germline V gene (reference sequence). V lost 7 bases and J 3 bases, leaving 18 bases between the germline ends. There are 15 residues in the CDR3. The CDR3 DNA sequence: TGCAGTGTTAGTCGGGGGAACAGCTACACCGGGGAGCTGTTTTTT. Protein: CSVSRGNSYTGELFF.

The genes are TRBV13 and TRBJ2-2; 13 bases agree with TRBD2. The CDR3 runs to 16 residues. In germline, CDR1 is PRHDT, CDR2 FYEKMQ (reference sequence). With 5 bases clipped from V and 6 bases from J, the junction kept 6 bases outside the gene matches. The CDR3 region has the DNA TGTGCCAGCAGCCCGAGGACTAGCGGGAGTTCCGGGGAGCTGTTTTTT. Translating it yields CASSPRTSGSSGELFF.

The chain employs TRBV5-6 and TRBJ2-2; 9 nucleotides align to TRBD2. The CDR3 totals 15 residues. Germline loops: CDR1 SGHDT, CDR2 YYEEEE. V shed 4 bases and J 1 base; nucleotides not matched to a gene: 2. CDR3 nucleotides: TGTGCCAGCAGCCTAGCGGGATGGAACACCGGGGAGCTGTTTTTT. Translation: CASSLAGWNTGELFF.

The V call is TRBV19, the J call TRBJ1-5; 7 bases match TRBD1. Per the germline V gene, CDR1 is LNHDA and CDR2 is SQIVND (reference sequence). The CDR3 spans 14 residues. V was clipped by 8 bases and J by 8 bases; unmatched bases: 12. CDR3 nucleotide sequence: TGTGCCAGTGCCGGACAGGCCCACAGGGAGCCCCAGCATTTT. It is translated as CASAGQAHREPQHF.

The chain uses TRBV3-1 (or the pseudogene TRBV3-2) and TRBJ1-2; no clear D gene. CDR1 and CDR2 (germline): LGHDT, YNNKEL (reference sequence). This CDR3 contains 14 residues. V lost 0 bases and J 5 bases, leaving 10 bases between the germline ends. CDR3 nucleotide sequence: TGTGCCAGCAGCCAAGAGATCCACGGGTATGGCTACACCTTC. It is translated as CASSQEIHGYGYTF.